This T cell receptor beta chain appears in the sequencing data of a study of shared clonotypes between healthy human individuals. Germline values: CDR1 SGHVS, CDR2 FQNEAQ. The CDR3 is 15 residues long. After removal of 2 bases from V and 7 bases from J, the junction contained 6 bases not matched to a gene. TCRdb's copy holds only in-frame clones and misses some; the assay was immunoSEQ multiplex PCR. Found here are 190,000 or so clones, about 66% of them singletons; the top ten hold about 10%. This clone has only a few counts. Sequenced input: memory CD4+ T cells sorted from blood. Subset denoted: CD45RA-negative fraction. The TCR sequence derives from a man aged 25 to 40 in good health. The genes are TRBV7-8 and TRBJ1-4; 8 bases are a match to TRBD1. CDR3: CASSLQGAGVEKLFF. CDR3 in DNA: TGTGCCAGCAGCTTACAGGGGGCGGGGGTTGAAAAACTGTTTTTT.